A selection of T cell receptor beta chains follows, all from one sample in a study of control samples from healthy donors and cancer patients. Using immunoSEQ multiplex PCR, the repertoire was profiled, and TCRdb retains in-frame clones only, with some absent. The top ten hold 9.5% to 10% of the sample, which has approximately 93,000 clones, approximately 88% seen once. The sample comprised PBMCs. Receptor source: a woman aged 50 to 65 with colorectal cancer. Both conserved end residues are part of each CDR3. Fields, in order: clone size, V gene, D gene, J gene, CDR3 DNA, CDR3 protein. A D gene is named only where the DNA matches it firmly. Clone size is not always given. Where it is, it says once, few, many or a class for expanded clones.

-	TRBV6-1	-	TRBJ2-6	TGTGCCAGCAGTGAGGTTTCAGCTGGGGCCAACGTCCTGACTTTC	CASSEVSAGANVLTF
once	TRBV11-2	-	TRBJ1-5	TGTGCCAGCAGCACCCATACGGCAGGGTGGAATCAGCCCCAGCATTTT	CASSTHTAGWNQPQHF
-	TRBV10-1	-	TRBJ2-2	TGCGCCACCGCGACAGGCACCGGGGAGCTGTTTTTT	CATATGTGELFF
-	TRBV5-1	-	TRBJ1-2	TGCGCCAGCAGCTCGCAGGCCGAATATGGCTACACCTTC	CASSSQAEYGYTF
-	TRBV21-1	-	TRBJ2-3	TGTGCCAGCAGTTTTGACAGGGTATCGCAGTATTTT	CASSFDRVSQYF
-	TRBV20-1	-	TRBJ1-1	TGCAGCTTAGCGGACGTGACTGAAGCTTTCTTT	CSLADVTEAFF
-	TRBV9	-	TRBJ1-2	TGTGCCAGCAGCGTAGGTCAGGGGTCTGGCTACACCTTC	CASSVGQGSGYTF
-	TRBV9	TRBD2	TRBJ2-3	TGTGCCAGCAGCGTAGCAGCGGGGGGGAGCACAGATACGCAGTATTTT	CASSVAAGGSTDTQYF
-	TRBV13	-	TRBJ1-6	TGTGCCAGCAGCTTGTCAGGGGCTTATAGGAATTCACCCCTCCACTTT	CASSLSGAYRNSPLHF
-	TRBV28	TRBD1	TRBJ1-6	TGTGCCAGCAGTTCCCCGACAGGGGGAAATTCACCCCTCCACTTT	CASSSPTGGNSPLHF
-	TRBV5-1	TRBD1	TRBJ1-4	TGCGCCAGCAGCTTGGCGGGACAGGGTGCTGAAAAACTGTTTTTT	CASSLAGQGAEKLFF
once	TRBV13	TRBD1	TRBJ2-3	TGTGCCAGCAGCTCCCTCGGACAGGGGACAGATACGCAGTATTTT	CASSSLGQGTDTQYF
-	TRBV30	TRBD2	TRBJ2-4	TGTGCCTGGAGTGTACACGGGGGGAACATTCAGTACTTC	CAWSVHGGNIQYF
once	TRBV11-1	TRBD1	TRBJ1-3	TGTGCCAGCAGCGAGACAGGGGCTGGAAACACCATATATTTT	CASSETGAGNTIYF
-	TRBV3-1/TRBV3-2	TRBD1	TRBJ2-2	TGTGCCAGCAGCTCCATGGGCGCCGGGACAGGGGTAACCGGGGAGCTGTTTTTT	CASSSMGAGTGVTGELFF
-	TRBV10-1	TRBD1	TRBJ2-5	TGCGCCAGCAGTGAACGACAGGGGGCTCAAGAGACCCAGTACTTC	CASSERQGAQETQYF
-	TRBV5-6	-	TRBJ2-3	TGTGCCAGCAGCTTCGGCAGGAGCACAGATACGCAGTATTTT	CASSFGRSTDTQYF
-	TRBV28	TRBD1	TRBJ2-5	TGTGCCAGCAGCCCCGACAGGGGAATGGGCCAAGAGACCCAGTACTTC	CASSPDRGMGQETQYF
-	TRBV28	TRBD1	TRBJ1-1	TGTGCCAGCAGTTTAGAGGGGGCCTACGCTTTCTTT	CASSLEGAYAFF
-	TRBV24-1	-	TRBJ2-3	TGTGCCACCAGTGAGTGGGACACAGATACGCAGTATTTT	CATSEWDTDTQYF
-	TRBV5-8	-	TRBJ2-3	TGTGCCAGCAGCAACAGTGGCACAGATACGCAGTATTTT	CASSNSGTDTQYF
-	TRBV6-5	-	TRBJ1-5	TGTGCCACTCGGAGGACTCTCCAGAATCAGCCCCAGCATTTT	CATRRTLQNQPQHF
-	TRBV19	-	TRBJ1-1	TGTGCCAGTAGTCCAGGGTCAGCGAACACTGAAGCTTTCTTT	CASSPGSANTEAFF
once	TRBV5-1	-	TRBJ2-3	TGCGCCAGCAGCTCTGGCGGTAACACAGATACGCAGTATTTT	CASSSGGNTDTQYF
-	TRBV5-5	-	TRBJ1-3	TGTGCCAGCAGCACTAGTGGATCTGGAAACACCATATATTTT	CASSTSGSGNTIYF
-	TRBV2	-	TRBJ2-1	TGTGCCAGCAGTGTAATGGGACCGGCGAATGAGCAGTTCTTC	CASSVMGPANEQFF
-	TRBV7-2	-	TRBJ1-2	TGTGCCAGCAGCTTAGTACCGGTGGGTAGTGGCTACACCTTC	CASSLVPVGSGYTF
few	TRBV19	-	TRBJ1-5	TGTGCCAGTAGTATAGCCCTCGGGGCGGGAAATCAGCCCCAGCATTTT	CASSIALGAGNQPQHF
-	TRBV6-5	-	TRBJ2-3	TGTGCCGGAGAGGGGGGGTCCAGCACAGATACGCAGTATTTT	CAGEGGSSTDTQYF
once	TRBV18	TRBD2	TRBJ2-1	TGTGCCAGCTCACTGGGGACTAGCGTTAATGAGCAGTTCTTC	CASSLGTSVNEQFF
-	TRBV6-2/TRBV6-3	-	TRBJ1-1	TGTGCCAGCAGTTACGACAGCTCCACTGAAGCTTTCTTT	CASSYDSSTEAFF
-	TRBV4-1	TRBD1	TRBJ2-4	TGCGCCAGCAGCGGACAGGGGTCCAAAAACATTCAGTACTTC	CASSGQGSKNIQYF
-	TRBV27	-	TRBJ1-5	TGTGCCAGCAGATCTTCCCTCCAGGTCCAGCCCCAGCATTTT	CASRSSLQVQPQHF
-	TRBV6-2/TRBV6-3	TRBD1	TRBJ1-2	TGTGCCAGCAGTCAGGGACAGAACTATGGCTACACCTTC	CASSQGQNYGYTF
few	TRBV6-6	-	TRBJ1-4	TGTGCCAGCAGTACCGGACAGTTAAATGAAAAACTGTTTTTT	CASSTGQLNEKLFF
once	TRBV5-1	-	TRBJ2-5	TGCGCCAGCAGCTTGTATGACCCCCAAGAGACCCAGTACTTC	CASSLYDPQETQYF
-	TRBV15	TRBD1	TRBJ2-1	TGTGCCACCAGCAGGGGGCAGGGGGCATCCCTCAATGAGCAGTTCTTC	CATSRGQGASLNEQFF
-	TRBV29-1	TRBD2	TRBJ2-3	TGCAGCGTCAGGGGACTAGCGGCAGATACGCAGTATTTT	CSVRGLAADTQYF
few	TRBV7-2	TRBD1	TRBJ2-2	TGTGCCAGCAGCCTGACGGACAGGATCCCTTCCTCCTACACCGGGGAGCTGTTTTTT	CASSLTDRIPSSYTGELFF
-	TRBV5-1	TRBD2	TRBJ2-2	TGCGCCAGCAGCGAGCTAGCGGAGAACACCGGGGAGCTGTTTTTT	CASSELAENTGELFF
-	TRBV7-2	-	TRBJ1-1	TGTGCCAGCAGCTTAGTCCCTTACATGAACACTGAAGCTTTCTTT	CASSLVPYMNTEAFF
-	TRBV10-3	TRBD1	TRBJ1-1	TGTGCCATCAGTGAGTCCCAGGGGGGGTCGGACACTGAAGCTTTCTTT	CAISESQGGSDTEAFF